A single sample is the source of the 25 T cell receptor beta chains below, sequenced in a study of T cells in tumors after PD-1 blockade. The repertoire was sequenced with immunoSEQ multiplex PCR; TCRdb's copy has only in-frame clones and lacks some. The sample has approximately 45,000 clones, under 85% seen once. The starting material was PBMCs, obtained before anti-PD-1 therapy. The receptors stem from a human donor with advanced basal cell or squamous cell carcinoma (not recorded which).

The CDR3 nucleotides read TGTGCCAGCAGCCAAGGAGGGCGGGTTAGCACAGATACGCAGTATTTT. This codes for CASSQGGRVSTDTQYF. The chain couples TRBV3-1 (or the pseudogene TRBV3-2) to TRBJ2-3; D is perhaps TRBD2 (5 bases). From germline, CDR1 is LGHDT and CDR2 YNNKEL (reference sequence). The CDR3 contains 16 residues. Trimming took off 1 base at V and 0 bases at J, with 11 bases between the two ends.

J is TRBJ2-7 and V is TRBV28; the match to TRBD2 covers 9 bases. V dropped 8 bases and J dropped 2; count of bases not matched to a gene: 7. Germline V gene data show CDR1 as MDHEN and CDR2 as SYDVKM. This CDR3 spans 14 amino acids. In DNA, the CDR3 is TGTGCCAGCCCTCCTCGCGGGGGGGCCTACGAGCAGTACTTC. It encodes CASPPRGGAYEQYF.

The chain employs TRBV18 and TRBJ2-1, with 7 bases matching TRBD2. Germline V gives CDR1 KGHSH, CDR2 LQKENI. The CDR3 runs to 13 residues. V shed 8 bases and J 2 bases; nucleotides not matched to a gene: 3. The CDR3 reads CASHAGAYNEQFF. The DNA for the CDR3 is TGTGCCAGCCACGCGGGAGCCTACAATGAGCAGTTCTTC. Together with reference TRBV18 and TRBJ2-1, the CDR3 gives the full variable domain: NAGVMQNPRHLVRRRGQEARLRCSPMKGHSHVYWYRQLPEEGLKFMVYLQKENIIDESGMPKERFSAEFPKEGPSILRIQQVVRGDSAAYFCASHAGAYNEQFFGPGTRLTVL.

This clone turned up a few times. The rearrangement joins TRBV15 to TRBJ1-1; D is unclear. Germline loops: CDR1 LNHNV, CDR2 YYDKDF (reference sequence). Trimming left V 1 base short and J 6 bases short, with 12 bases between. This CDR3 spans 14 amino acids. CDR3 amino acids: CATSRGGGLAEAFF. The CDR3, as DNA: TGTGCCACCAGCAGAGGTGGCGGGCTCGCTGAAGCTTTCTTT. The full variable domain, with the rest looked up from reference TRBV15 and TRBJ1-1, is DAMVIQNPRYQVTQFGKPVTLSCSQTLNHNVMYWYQQKSSQAPKLLFHYYDKDFNNEADTPDNFQSRRPNTSFCFLDIRSPGLGDTAMYLCATSRGGGLAEAFFGQGTRLTVV.

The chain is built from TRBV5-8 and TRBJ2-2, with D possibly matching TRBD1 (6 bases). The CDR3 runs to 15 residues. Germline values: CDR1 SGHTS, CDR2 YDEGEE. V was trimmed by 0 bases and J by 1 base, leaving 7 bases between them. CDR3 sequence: CASSLEGQNTGELFF. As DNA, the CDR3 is TGTGCCAGCAGCTTGGAGGGACAGAACACCGGGGAGCTGTTTTTT.

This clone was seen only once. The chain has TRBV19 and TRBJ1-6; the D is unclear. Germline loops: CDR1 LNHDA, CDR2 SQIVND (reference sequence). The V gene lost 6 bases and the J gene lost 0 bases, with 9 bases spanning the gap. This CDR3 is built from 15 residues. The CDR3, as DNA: TGTGCCAGTAGACAGAGTTTCTCCTATAATTCACCCCTCCACTTT. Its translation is CASRQSFSYNSPLHF.

The CDR3 DNA reads TGTGCCAGCAGCCCTACGGCAGGGCACCAAGAGACCCAGTACTTC. It codes for CASSPTAGHQETQYF. V is TRBV5-4 and J is TRBJ2-5, with D tentatively TRBD1 (5 bases). The germline V gene encodes CDR1 SGHNT and CDR2 YYREEE (reference sequence). Trimming shortened V by 4 bases and J by 0 bases, and 13 bases separated the two germline ends. The CDR3 is 15 amino acids.

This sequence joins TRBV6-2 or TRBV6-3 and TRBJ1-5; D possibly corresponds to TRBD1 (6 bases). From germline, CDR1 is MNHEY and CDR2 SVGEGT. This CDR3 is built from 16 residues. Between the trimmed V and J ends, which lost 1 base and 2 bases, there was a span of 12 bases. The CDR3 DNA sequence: TGTGCCAGCAGTTACTTTGAGACAGGTGGCAATCAGCCCCAGCATTTT. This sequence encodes CASSYFETGGNQPQHF.

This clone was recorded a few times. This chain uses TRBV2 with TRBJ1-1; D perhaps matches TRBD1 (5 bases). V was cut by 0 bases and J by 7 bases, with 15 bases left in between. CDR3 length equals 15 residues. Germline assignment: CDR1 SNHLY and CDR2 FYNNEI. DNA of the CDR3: TGTGCCAGCAGTGAAGCGCTTGGGGGTCCAGATGAAGCTTTCTTT. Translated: CASSEALGGPDEAFF.

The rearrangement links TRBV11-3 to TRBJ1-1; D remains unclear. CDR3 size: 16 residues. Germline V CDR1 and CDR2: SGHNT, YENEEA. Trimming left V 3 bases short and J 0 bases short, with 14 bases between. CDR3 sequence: CASSLTGWAMNTEAFF. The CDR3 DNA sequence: TGTGCCAGCAGCTTGACTGGGTGGGCTATGAACACTGAAGCTTTCTTT.

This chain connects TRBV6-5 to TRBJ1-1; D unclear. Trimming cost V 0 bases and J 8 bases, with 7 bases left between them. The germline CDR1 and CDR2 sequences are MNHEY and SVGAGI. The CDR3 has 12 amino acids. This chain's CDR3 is CASSYSTSEAFF. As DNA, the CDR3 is TGTGCCAGCAGTTACTCGACAAGCGAAGCTTTCTTT.

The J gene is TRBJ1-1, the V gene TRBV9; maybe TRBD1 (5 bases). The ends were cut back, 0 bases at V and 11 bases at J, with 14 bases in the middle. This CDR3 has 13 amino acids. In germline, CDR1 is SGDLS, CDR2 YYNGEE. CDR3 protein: CASSVVPGLEAFF. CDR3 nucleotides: TGTGCCAGCAGCGTAGTACCGGGACTAGAGGCTTTCTTT.

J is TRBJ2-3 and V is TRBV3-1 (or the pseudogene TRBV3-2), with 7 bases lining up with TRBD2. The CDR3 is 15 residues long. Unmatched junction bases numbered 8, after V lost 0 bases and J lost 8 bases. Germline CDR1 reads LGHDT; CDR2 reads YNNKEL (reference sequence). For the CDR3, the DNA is TGTGCCAGCAGCCAAGATGACGGGAGGAGCGTTACGCAGTATTTT. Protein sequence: CASSQDDGRSVTQYF.

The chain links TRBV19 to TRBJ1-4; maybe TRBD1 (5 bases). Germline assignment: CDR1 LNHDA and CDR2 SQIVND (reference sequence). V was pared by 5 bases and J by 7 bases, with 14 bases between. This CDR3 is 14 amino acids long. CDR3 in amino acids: CASSSAGTGEKLFF. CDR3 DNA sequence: TGTGCCAGTAGTTCGGCAGGGACGGGTGAAAAACTGTTTTTT. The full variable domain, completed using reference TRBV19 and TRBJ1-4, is DGGITQSPKYLFRKEGQNVTLSCEQNLNHDAMYWYRQDPGQGLRLIYYSQIVNDFQKGDIAEGYSVSREKKESFPLTVTSAQKNPTAFYLCASSSAGTGEKLFFGSGTQLSVL.

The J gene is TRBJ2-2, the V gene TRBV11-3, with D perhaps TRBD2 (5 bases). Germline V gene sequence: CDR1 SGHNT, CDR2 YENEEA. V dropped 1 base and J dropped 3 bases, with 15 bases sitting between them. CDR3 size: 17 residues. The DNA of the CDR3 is TGTGCCAGCAGCTTAGTCCAGGCTAGCCAGGACACCGGGGAGCTGTTTTTT. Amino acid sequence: CASSLVQASQDTGELFF. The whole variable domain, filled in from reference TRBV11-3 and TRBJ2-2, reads EAGVVQSPRYKIIEKKQPVAFWCNPISGHNTLYWYLQNLGQGPELLIRYENEEAVDDSQLPKDRFSAERLKGVDSTLKIQPAELGDSAVYLCASSLVQASQDTGELFFGEGSRLTVL.

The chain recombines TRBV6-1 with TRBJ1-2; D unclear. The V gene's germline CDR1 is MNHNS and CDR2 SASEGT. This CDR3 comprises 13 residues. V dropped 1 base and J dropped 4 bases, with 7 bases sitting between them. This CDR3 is CASSEVGTYGYTF. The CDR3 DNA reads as TGTGCCAGCAGTGAAGTGGGTACCTATGGCTACACCTTC.

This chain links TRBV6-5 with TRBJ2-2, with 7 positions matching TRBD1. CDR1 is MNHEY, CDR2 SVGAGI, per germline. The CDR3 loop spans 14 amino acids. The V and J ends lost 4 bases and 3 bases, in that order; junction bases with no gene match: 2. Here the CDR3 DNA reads TGTGCCAGCAGTTTTGACAGGGACACCGGGGAGCTGTTTTTT. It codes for CASSFDRDTGELFF.

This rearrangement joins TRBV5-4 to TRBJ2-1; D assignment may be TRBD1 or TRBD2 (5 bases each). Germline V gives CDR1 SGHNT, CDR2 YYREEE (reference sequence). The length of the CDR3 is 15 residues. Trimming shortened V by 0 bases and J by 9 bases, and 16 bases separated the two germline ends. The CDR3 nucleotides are TGTGCCAGCAGCTTGGGGCGTCCGGGGCCAGTTGAGCAGTTCTTC. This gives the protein CASSLGRPGPVEQFF.

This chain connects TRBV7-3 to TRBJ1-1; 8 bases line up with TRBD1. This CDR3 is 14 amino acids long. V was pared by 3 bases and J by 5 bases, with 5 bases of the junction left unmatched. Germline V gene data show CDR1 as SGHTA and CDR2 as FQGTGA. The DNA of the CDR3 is TGTGCCAGCAGCTTTGGACAGGGCGGGACTGAAGCTTTCTTT. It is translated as CASSFGQGGTEAFF.

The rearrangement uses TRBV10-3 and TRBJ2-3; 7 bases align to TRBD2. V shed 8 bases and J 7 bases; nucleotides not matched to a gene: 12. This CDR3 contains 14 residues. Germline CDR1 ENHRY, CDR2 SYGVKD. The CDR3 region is CAIRERGSTNTQYF. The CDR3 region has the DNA TGTGCCATCCGGGAGCGGGGTTCCACGAATACGCAGTATTTT.

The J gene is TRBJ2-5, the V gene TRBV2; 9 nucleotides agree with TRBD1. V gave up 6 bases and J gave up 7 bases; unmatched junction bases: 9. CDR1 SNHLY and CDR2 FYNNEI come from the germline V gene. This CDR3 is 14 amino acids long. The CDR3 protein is CASRGRTGEGTQYF. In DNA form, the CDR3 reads TGTGCCAGCAGGGGACGGACAGGGGAGGGGACCCAGTACTTC.

This CDR3 is CASSFSLAGDDTQYF. The CDR3 nucleotides are TGTGCCAGCAGCTTTTCACTAGCGGGAGACGATACGCAGTATTTT. The chain is built from TRBV7-9 and TRBJ2-3, with 11 positions matching TRBD2. V trimming: 3 bases; J trimming: 6 bases; junction bases outside the gene matches: 5. The CDR3 contains 15 residues. The germline V gene encodes CDR1 SEHNR and CDR2 FQNEAQ (reference sequence).

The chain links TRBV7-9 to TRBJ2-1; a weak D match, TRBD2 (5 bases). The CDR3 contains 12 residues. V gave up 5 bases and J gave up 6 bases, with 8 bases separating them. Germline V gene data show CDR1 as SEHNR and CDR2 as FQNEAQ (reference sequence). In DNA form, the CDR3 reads TGTGCCAGCAGCGAGACTACCAATGAGCAGTTCTTC. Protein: CASSETTNEQFF.

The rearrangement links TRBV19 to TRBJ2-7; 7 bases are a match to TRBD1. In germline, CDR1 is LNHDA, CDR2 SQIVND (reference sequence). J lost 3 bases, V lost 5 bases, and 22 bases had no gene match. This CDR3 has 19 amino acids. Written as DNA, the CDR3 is TGTGCCAGTAGTTGGGACAGCCCTTGTCAGGGAACCGCGAACTACGAGCAGTACTTC. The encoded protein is CASSWDSPCQGTANYEQYF.

The DNA for the CDR3 is TGTGCCTTGGACGGATCAGGGAACTATGGCTACACCTTC. This codes for CALDGSGNYGYTF. J is TRBJ1-2 and V is TRBV2; D perhaps matches TRBD1 (5 bases). Trimming stripped 11 bases from V and 2 bases from J, with 15 bases between. Germline V gene data show CDR1 as SNHLY and CDR2 as FYNNEI. The CDR3 runs 13 residues.